This record covers a single T cell receptor (beta chain). Vbeta (60) and Jbeta (13) primers were used in the PCR. Generated by immunoSEQ multiplex PCR, the TCRdb table keeps only in-frame clones and is missing some. The top ten clones hold roughly 2.2% of a sample with roughly 140,000 clones, around 80% of them seen once. These data come from a study of cytomegalovirus exposure and HLA in healthy donors. The wider study: Around 89 million unique TCRs from HLA-typed donors made up an early data release.

The sequenced material came from PBMCs. The TCR comes from a man younger than 45 in good health and CMV-seronegative.

As DNA, the CDR3 is TGTGCCAGCAGCTTGGCCTCCTCGGGTCTAGCGGGAAGGAATGAGCAGTTCTTC. Its protein product is CASSLASSGLAGRNEQFF. The rearrangement joins TRBV7-9 to TRBJ2-1; 9 nucleotides agree with TRBD2. Germline CDR1 SEHNR, CDR2 FQNEAQ (reference sequence). Trimming at V came to 3 bases and at J to 7 bases, leaving 16 bases not matched to a gene. This CDR3 is 18 amino acids long. The variable domain in full, with the rest retrieved from reference TRBV7-9 and TRBJ2-1, is DTGVSQNPRHKITKRGQNVTFRCDPISEHNRLYWYRQTLGQGPEFLTYFQNEAQLEKSRLLSDRFSAERPKGSFSTLEIQRTEQGDSAMYLCASSLASSGLAGRNEQFFGPGTRLTVL.